This T cell receptor beta chain comes out of a study of blood T cell repertoires in COVID-19. Overall study: In each case, the material was cDNA or gDNA derived from T cells, B-cell-depleted T cells, or PBMCs.

Methods used by the authors: Reference gene primer amplification gave estimated nucleated cell counts. The assay was immunoSEQ multiplex PCR, and TCRdb's table has in-frame clones only and misses some. For V, J and clone size, that table is used; D and trimming come from the DNA. This sample has under 80,000 clones, with around 90% found just once. This CDR3 has 15 amino acids. Per the germline V gene, CDR1 is SGHKS and CDR2 is YYEKEE (reference sequence). The ends were cut back, 1 base at V and 5 bases at J, with 12 bases in the middle. The TCR originated in a human donor in a cohort sampled during active COVID-19. This chain joins TRBV5-5 and TRBJ2-2; D is perhaps TRBD2 (6 bases). The sequencing input was peripheral blood. The CDR3 loop reads CASSLTGTQTGELFF. DNA of the CDR3: TGTGCCAGCAGCTTGACCGGGACTCAAACCGGGGAGCTGTTTTTT.